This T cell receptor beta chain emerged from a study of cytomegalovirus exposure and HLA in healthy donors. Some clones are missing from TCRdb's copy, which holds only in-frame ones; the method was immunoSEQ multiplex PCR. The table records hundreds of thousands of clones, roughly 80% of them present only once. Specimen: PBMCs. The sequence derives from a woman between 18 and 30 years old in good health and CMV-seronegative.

The CDR3 DNA reads as TGTGCCTGGGAAGGACAGGGCGGCACAGATACGCAGTATTTT. Its translation: CAWEGQGGTDTQYF. The chain recombines TRBV30 with TRBJ2-3; 8 bases fit TRBD1. The V segment lost 5 bases and the J segment 1 base; nucleotides outside the gene matches: 5. Germline lookup yields CDR1 GTSNPN and CDR2 SVGIG (reference sequence). The CDR3 is made up of 14 amino acids. Together with reference TRBV30 and TRBJ2-3, the CDR3 gives the full variable domain: SQTIHQWPATLVQPVGSPLSLECTVEGTSNPNLYWYRQAAGRGLQLLFYSVGIGQISSEVPQNLSASRPQDRQFILSSKKLLLSDSGFYLCAWEGQGGTDTQYFGPGTRLTVL.